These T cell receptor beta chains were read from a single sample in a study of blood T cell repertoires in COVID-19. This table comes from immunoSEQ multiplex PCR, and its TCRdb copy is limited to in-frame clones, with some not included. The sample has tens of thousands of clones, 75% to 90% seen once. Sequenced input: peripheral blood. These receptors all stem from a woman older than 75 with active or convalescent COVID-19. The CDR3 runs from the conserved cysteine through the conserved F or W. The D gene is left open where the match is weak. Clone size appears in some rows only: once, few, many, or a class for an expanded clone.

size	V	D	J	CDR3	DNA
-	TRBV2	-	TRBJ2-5	CASSPPGGKETQYF	TGTGCCAGCAGCCCGCCAGGAGGGAAAGAGACCCAGTACTTC
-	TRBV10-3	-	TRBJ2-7	CAMGSSYEQYF	TGTGCCATGGGGAGCTCCTACGAGCAGTACTTC
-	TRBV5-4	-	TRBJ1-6	CASSLELGASPLHF	TGTGCCAGCAGCTTGGAACTCGGAGCTTCACCCCTCCACTTT
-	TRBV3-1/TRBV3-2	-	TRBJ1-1	CASSQSGKGTSEAFF	TGTGCCAGCAGCCAATCTGGGAAAGGGACAAGTGAAGCTTTCTTT
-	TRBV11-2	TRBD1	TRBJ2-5	CASSLEQGVRETQYF	TGTGCCAGCAGCTTAGAACAGGGGGTTAGGGAGACCCAGTACTTC
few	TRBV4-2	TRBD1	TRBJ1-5	CASSQTLGQSNQPQHF	TGTGCCAGCAGCCAAACCCTGGGACAGAGCAATCAGCCCCAGCATTTT
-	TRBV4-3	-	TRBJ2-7	CASSPELPGTSYEQYF	TGCGCCAGCAGCCCAGAACTCCCGGGTACCTCCTACGAGCAGTACTTC
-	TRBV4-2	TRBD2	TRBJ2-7	CASSQGQNSGAAYEQYF	TGTGCCAGCAGCCAAGGTCAAAATAGCGGGGCGGCCTACGAGCAGTACTTC
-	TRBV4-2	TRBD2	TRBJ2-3	CASSQARFGAGADTQYF	TGTGCCAGCAGCCAAGCGAGGTTCGGGGCGGGGGCAGATACGCAGTATTTT
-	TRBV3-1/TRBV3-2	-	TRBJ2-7	CASSQAVYEQYF	TGTGCCAGCAGCCAAGCCGTCTACGAGCAGTACTTC
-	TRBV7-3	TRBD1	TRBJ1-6	CASSGGQGTPLHF	TGTGCCAGCAGCGGGGGACAGGGGACGCCCCTCCACTTT
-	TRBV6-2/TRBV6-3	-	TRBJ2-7	CASSYSNLGATEQYF	TGTGCCAGCAGTTACTCGAATCTGGGGGCTACAGAGCAGTACTTC
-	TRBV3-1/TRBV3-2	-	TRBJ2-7	CASSPGERASYEQYF	TGTGCCAGCAGCCCTGGCGAGAGGGCTTCCTACGAGCAGTACTTC
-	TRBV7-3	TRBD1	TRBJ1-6	CASSSLGAGGSPLHF	TGTGCCAGCAGCTCCCTCGGGGCAGGGGGCTCACCCCTCCACTTT
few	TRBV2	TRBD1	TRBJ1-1	CATVNRGWVAEAFF	TGTGCCACCGTAAACAGGGGGTGGGTGGCTGAAGCTTTCTTT
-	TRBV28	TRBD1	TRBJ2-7	CASSLAGGSYEQYF	TGTGCCAGCAGTTTAGCAGGGGGCTCCTACGAGCAGTACTTC
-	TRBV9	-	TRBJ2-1	CASSGQNNEQFF	TGTGCCAGCAGCGGACAAAACAATGAGCAGTTCTTC
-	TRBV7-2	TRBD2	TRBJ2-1	CASSQTSGRNEQFF	TGTGCCAGCAGCCAGACTAGCGGGAGAAATGAGCAGTTCTTC
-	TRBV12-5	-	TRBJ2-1	CASTDHLPGRRRALGEQFF	TGTGCTAGTACAGACCACCTCCCCGGGAGAAGGAGGGCCCTAGGTGAGCAGTTCTTC
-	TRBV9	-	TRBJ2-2	CASSEDSYTGELFF	TGTGCCAGCAGCGAGGACAGCTACACCGGGGAGCTGTTTTTT